These 7 T cell receptor beta chains came from one sample sequenced in a study of blood T cell repertoires in COVID-19. The method was immunoSEQ multiplex PCR; TCRdb's version includes in-frame clones alone and lacks a portion of them. The data show around 72,000 clones, with roughly 76% seen just once and approximately 22% held by the top ten. Sequencing was done on a sample of peripheral blood. The receptors shown here come from a woman aged 70-85 years with acute or convalescent COVID-19.

The gene calls are TRBV6-6 and TRBJ1-5, with 11 nucleotides matching TRBD1. J gave up 6 bases and V 6 bases, and 7 bases lay outside the gene matches. The CDR3 contains 15 residues. Looked up from germline, CDR1 is MNHNY and CDR2 is SVGAGI (reference sequence). The CDR3 loop is CASRLGQGGSQPQHF. CDR3 DNA sequence: TGTGCCAGCAGACTGGGACAGGGGGGTAGTCAGCCCCAGCATTTT.

The chain has TRBV9 and TRBJ2-2, with D hard to call. The germline V and J ends were trimmed by 3 bases and 4 bases, with 7 bases remaining between them. Germline-derived CDR1 and CDR2 are SGDLS and YYNGEE. The CDR3 totals 13 residues. The CDR3 sequence is CASSATPTGELFF. The CDR3 nucleotides read TGTGCCAGCAGCGCCACTCCCACCGGGGAGCTGTTTTTT.

This chain joins TRBV10-3 and TRBJ2-1; 12 bases are shared with TRBD2. Germline assignment: CDR1 ENHRY and CDR2 SYGVKD. The ends lost 2 bases at V and 2 bases at J; junction bases unmatched: 4. The CDR3 extends over 17 amino acids. The CDR3 loop is CAISEGASGRAYNEQFF. CDR3 in DNA: TGTGCCATCAGTGAGGGTGCTAGCGGGAGGGCCTACAATGAGCAGTTCTTC.

J is TRBJ2-7 and V is TRBV7-9; no reliable D call. CDR3 length: 13 amino acids. Germline V gene sequence: CDR1 SEHNR, CDR2 FQNEAQ (reference sequence). V lost 1 base to trimming and J lost 6 bases, with 10 bases between them. The CDR3 nucleotides are TGTGCCAGCAGCTTAGTAGCCCGCGGCGAGCAGTACTTC. This translates into CASSLVARGEQYF.

This rearrangement joins TRBV6-5 to TRBJ1-2; TRBD1 aligns across 7 bases. The CDR3 is 13 amino acids. J gave up 5 bases and V 5 bases, and 5 bases lay outside the gene matches. CDR1 and CDR2 from the germline V gene are MNHEY and SVGAGI. CDR3 coding DNA: TGTGCCAGCAGTATACAGGGGTCGTATGGCTACACCTTC. Protein product: CASSIQGSYGYTF.

The V gene is TRBV2, the J gene TRBJ2-5; a possible D gene is TRBD1 (7 bases). V lost 7 bases and J lost 4, with 10 bases in between. Germline CDR1 SNHLY, CDR2 FYNNEI. The CDR3 sequence is 12 residues long. CDR3 sequence: CASTQGGETQYF. The CDR3 nucleotides are TGTGCCAGCACCCAGGGGGGAGAGACCCAGTACTTC.

The chain employs TRBV18 and TRBJ2-1, with 9 bases lining up with TRBD2. This CDR3 comprises 16 residues. J was trimmed by 9 bases and V by 0 bases; bases with no gene match: 9. CDR1 and CDR2 from the germline V gene are KGHSH and LQKENI. The chain's CDR3 is CASSPPANSGSGEQFF. The DNA of the CDR3 is TGTGCCAGCTCACCACCGGCGAATAGCGGGAGTGGTGAGCAGTTCTTC.